The clone carrying this TCR beta chain was detected a few times. This CDR3 region has 13 residues. Germline V lookup: CDR1 SQVTM, CDR2 ANQGSEA. The V end was cut by 3 bases, the J end by 0 bases, with 8 bases between. What was sequenced were expressed TCRB transcripts, since all of the isolated RNA had been reverse transcribed. Data came from immunoSEQ multiplex PCR; TCRdb stores just in-frame clones and leaves some out. The data hold 110,000 to 150,000 clones, with about 9.7% observed a single time. The data stem from a study of beta chain features in type 1 diabetes. The receptor was isolated from a woman in her thirties or forties in good health. The source material was central memory CD4+ T cells from blood. V usage is TRBV29-1 and J usage is TRBJ1-2; unclear D gene. DNA for the CDR3: TGCAGCGTTGACAGGACTACTAACTATGGCTACACCTTC. Translating gives CSVDRTTNYGYTF.